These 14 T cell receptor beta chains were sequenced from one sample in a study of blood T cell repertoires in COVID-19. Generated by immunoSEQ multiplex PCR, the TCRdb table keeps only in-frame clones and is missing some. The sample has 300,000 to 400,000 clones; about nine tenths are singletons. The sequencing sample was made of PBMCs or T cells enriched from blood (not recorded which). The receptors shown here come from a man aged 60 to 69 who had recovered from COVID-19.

The CDR3 DNA sequence: TGTGCCAGCAGACCTACAGGGTTTAGTAATGAAAAACTGTTTTTT. Its translation is CASRPTGFSNEKLFF. This chain links TRBV6-5 with TRBJ1-4; TRBD1 is a possible D gene (6 bases). The V gene's germline CDR1 is MNHEY and CDR2 SVGAGI. The CDR3 consists of 15 residues. V gave up 6 bases and J gave up 4 bases, with 15 bases separating them.

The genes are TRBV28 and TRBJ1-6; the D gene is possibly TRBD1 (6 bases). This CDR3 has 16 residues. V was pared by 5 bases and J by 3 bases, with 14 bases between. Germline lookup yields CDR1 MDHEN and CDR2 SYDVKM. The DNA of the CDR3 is TGTGCCAGCAGTCCTCGGACAGAAATCTATAATTCACCCCTCCACTTT. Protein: CASSPRTEIYNSPLHF.

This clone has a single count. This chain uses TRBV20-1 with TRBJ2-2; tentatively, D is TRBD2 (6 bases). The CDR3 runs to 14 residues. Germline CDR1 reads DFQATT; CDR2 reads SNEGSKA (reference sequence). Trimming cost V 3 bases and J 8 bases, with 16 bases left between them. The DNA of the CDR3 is TGCAGTGCTAGTCCCGGAGGGCCGCGGGGGGAGCTGTTTTTT. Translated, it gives CSASPGGPRGELFF.

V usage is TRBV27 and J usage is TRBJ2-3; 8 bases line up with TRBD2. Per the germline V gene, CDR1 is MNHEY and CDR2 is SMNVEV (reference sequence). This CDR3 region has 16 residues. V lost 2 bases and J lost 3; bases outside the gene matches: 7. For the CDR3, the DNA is TGTGCCAGCAGTTTAGAGACGGGAGGGGGGACAGATACGCAGTATTTT. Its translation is CASSLETGGGTDTQYF.

CDR3 loop: CASSLGRGGVIYNEQFF. CDR3 bases: TGTGCCAGCAGCTTGGGTCGTGGGGGGGTAATCTACAATGAGCAGTTCTTC. The chain is built from TRBV5-8 and TRBJ2-1; TRBD2 matches at 7 bases. V trimming: 0 bases; J trimming: 3 bases; junction bases outside the gene matches: 9. The germline V gene has CDR1 SGHTS and CDR2 YDEGEE. The CDR3 runs 17 residues.

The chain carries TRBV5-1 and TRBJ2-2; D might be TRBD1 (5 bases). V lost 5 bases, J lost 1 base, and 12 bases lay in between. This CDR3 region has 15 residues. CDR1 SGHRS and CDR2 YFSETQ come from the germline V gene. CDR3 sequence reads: CASRGDSLNTGELFF. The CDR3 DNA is TGCGCCAGCAGAGGCGACAGCTTGAACACCGGGGAGCTGTTTTTT.

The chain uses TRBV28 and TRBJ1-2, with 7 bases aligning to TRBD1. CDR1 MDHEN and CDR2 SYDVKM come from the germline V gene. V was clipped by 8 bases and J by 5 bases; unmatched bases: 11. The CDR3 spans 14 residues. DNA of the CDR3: TGTGCCAGCCGCGCCATACAGGGGAATTATGGCTACACCTTC. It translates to CASRAIQGNYGYTF.

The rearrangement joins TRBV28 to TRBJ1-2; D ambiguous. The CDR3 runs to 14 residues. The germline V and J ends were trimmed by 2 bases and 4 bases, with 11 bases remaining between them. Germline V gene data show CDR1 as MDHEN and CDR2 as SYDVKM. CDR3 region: CASSLSPRGYGYTF. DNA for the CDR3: TGTGCCAGCAGTTTAAGTCCACGGGGCTATGGCTACACCTTC.

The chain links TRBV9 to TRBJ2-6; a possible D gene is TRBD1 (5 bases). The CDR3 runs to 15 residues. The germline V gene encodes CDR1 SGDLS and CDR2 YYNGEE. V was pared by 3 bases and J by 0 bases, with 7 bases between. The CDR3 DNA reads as TGTGCCAGCAGCGGGCAGGGCTCTGGGGCCAACGTCCTGACTTTC. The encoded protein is CASSGQGSGANVLTF. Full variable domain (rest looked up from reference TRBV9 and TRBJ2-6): DSGVTQTPKHLITATGQRVTLRCSPRSGDLSVYWYQQSLDQGLQFLIQYYNGEERAKGNILERFSAQQFPDLHSELNLSSLELGDSALYFCASSGQGSGANVLTFGAGSRLTVL.

The CDR3 loop reads CRGLDTEAFF. In DNA form, the CDR3 reads TGCAGGGGACTAGACACTGAAGCTTTCTTT. The V and J genes are TRBV20-1 and TRBJ1-1, with D possibly being TRBD1 (5 bases). Germline assignment: CDR1 DFQATT and CDR2 SNEGSKA (reference sequence). This CDR3 contains 10 residues.

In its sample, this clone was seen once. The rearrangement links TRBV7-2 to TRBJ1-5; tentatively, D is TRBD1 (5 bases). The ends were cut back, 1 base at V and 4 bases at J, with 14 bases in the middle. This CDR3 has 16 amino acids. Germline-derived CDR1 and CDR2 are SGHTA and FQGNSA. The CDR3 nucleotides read TGTGCCAGCAGCTTAGGGCAGGGAGGATCAAATCAGCCCCAGCATTTT. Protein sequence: CASSLGQGGSNQPQHF.

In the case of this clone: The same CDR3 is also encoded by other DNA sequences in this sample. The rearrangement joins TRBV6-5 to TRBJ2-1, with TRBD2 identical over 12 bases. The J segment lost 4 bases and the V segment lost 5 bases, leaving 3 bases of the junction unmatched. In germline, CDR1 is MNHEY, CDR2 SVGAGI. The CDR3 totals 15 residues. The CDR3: CASSRLAGAYNEQFF. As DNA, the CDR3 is TGTGCCAGCAGTCGACTAGCGGGAGCGTACAATGAGCAGTTCTTC.

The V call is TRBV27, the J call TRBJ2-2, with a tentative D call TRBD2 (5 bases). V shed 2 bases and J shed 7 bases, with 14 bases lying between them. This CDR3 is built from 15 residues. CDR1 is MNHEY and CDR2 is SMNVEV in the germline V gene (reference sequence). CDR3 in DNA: TGTGCCAGCAGTTTAGGAGTCGGGGAGTTCGGGGAGCTGTTTTTT. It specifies CASSLGVGEFGELFF.

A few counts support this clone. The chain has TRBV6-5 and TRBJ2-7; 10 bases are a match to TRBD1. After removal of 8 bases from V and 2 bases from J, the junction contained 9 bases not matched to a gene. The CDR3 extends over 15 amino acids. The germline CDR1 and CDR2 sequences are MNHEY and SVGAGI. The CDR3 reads CASWTGQGITYEQYF. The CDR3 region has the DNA TGTGCCAGCTGGACGGGACAGGGGATTACCTACGAGCAGTACTTC.